The entry below describes one TCR beta chain. Its antigen is not yet known. The CDR3 goes on 3 residues after the read ends, and that part is filled in from the germline J gene. This sample was included in a study of T cells in women clearing cervical HPV infection listed by TCRdb under 2018. Regarding the study in general: The cases were 25 to 30 women with histologically confirmed HPV16-related CIN3 or worse, and 2 of those women had invasive cancers. The 20 to 25 controls were women who cleared a single incident HPV16 infection within 12 months without developing precancer or cancer. Blood from cases was collected at the visit at which the lesion was first identified, whereas blood from controls was collected once infection was no longer detected. For cases, a median interval of about 150 days, with an interquartile range of about 90 to 210 days, was observed between lesion detection and blood sampling. Since HLA typing was available for only a few women, HLA type could not be ruled out as a confounder. This exploratory proof-of-principle case-control study, nested within the Guanacaste HPV Natural History Study in Costa Rica, compared TCR repertoires among women with different cervical HPV16 outcomes. Cases and controls were matched on year of sample collection and on age within five years. A median age of almost 35 years was observed in cases versus around 40 in controls, and no significant differences in baseline characteristics were found. The parent cohort enrolled 10,049 women aged 18 or older in Guanacaste, Costa Rica, in about 1993 to 1994 and followed the women for seven years. As quality controls, five blinded duplicates were added to each group, bringing the total to roughly 60 samples made up of around 50 participants and 10 or so replicates. Study-level results and caveats: TCR repertoire richness was significantly higher in CIN3+ cases than in controls across sequencing depths, while evenness did not differ. Lower TRBV6-7 relative abundance was observed in cases than in controls (around 0.1% versus 0.15%; Bonferroni P = 0.0008). Because of the cross-sectional design, the study could not determine whether the associations came before infection or resulted from infection, and neither effector/memory subsets nor HPV-specific T cells were isolated. Because the number of T cells per sample was unknown, the richness differences could reflect varying T-cell content rather than repertoire biology. Cases were distinguished from controls with an estimated AUC of about 0.8 by random forest classifiers combining richness and V gene abundances.

TCR beta CDR3 regions were amplified by multiplex PCR using the immunoSEQ assay from an average of about 1,200 ng genomic DNA per sample. The assay corrected primer bias using a complete synthetic TCR repertoire to establish an amplification baseline. Amplicons were sequenced on the Illumina platform. Per the source publication's procedure: Sequences were error-corrected by clustering with frequency ratios and a modified nearest-neighbor algorithm and were then analyzed in the immunoSEQ Analyzer with IMGT gene definitions. At each rarefaction depth, TCR richness and evenness were averaged across 20 rarefaction repeats, and any sample with fewer sequences than the depth was left out. V, D and J gene relative abundances were compared between groups with Wilcoxon rank sum tests, applying FDR correction. Blinded duplicates gave an intraclass correlation of around 96% for TCR richness and an average of around 83% across over 65 gene segments. As stored in TCRdb, this immuneACCESS dataset retains in-frame rearrangements with V and J assigned. A fraction of the clones does not appear; measured against another copy, unresolved V genes explain less than half of the discrepancy, and the remainder lacks a known reason. That table gives V, J and clone size, and the DNA gave D and trimming. This sample's table contains roughly 20,000 clones. The ten largest clones capture around 5% of the sample.

Including cysteine and phenylalanine, the CDR3 has 12 amino acids. Only the CDR3 bases that were read are kept: 27 of them, in frame from base 1. V and J lose 6 bases and 1 base, and a span of 9 bases separates them. The CDR1 and CDR2 encoded by the germline V gene (reference sequence) are DFQATT and SNEGSKA. Every participant had a single incident cervical HPV16 infection, and prevalent HPV16 infections were excluded. Cervical HPV DNA was detected with MY09/MY11 PCR, and genotyping was done with dot-blot hybridization. Approximately 16 mL of heparinized blood were centrifuged, and the buffy coat was aliquoted, frozen at -30°C, then stored at -80°C. QIAGEN kits were used to extract genomic DNA from buffy coat specimens.

The receptor was derived from a woman aged 18 to 75 with a cervical HPV16 infection that either progressed to CIN3+ or cleared (not recorded which). Rearrangement joined TRBV20-1 to TRBJ1-2; the D gene is unclear. Sequenced material: blood buffy coat. The sequenced CDR3 bases are TGCAGTGCCCCGCAGGTTAACTATGGC. This yields the protein CSAPQVNYG. Given in full, the CDR3 is CSAPQVNYGYTF.